This T cell receptor beta chain comes out of a study of beta chain features in type 1 diabetes. Regarding the study as a whole: For patients, the naive, central memory and Treg TCRB repertoires appeared more alike than for healthy donors. Since sequencing was performed on cDNA, cells with high TCR expression could be over-represented.

CD4+ naive, central memory, regulatory and stem cell-like memory cells were sorted via CD45RO/CCR7/CD25/CD127/CD95/CD27. CDR1 is SGDLS, CDR2 YYNGEE, per germline. The CDR3 spans 15 residues. V was clipped by 4 bases and J by 3 bases; unmatched bases: 7. This clone has just a few counts. Its antigen is as yet unknown. The whole isolated RNA underwent reverse transcription, so sequencing captured expressed TCRB transcripts. Reads from naive, central memory and regulatory T cell samples averaged roughly 3.8 million. Clones were sequenced by immunoSEQ multiplex PCR, and TCRdb holds only the in-frame ones, with some missing. The sample lists approximately 140,000 clones; roughly 10% were seen once.

The sequence was obtained from a woman aged 35 to 49 in good health. V usage is TRBV9 and J usage is TRBJ1-1, with 9 nucleotides matching TRBD1. Sequencing was carried out using central memory CD4+ T cells from blood. The CDR3 DNA reads TGTGCCAGCAGCATGACAGGGGGACCTGACACTGAAGCTTTCTTT. Protein: CASSMTGGPDTEAFF.